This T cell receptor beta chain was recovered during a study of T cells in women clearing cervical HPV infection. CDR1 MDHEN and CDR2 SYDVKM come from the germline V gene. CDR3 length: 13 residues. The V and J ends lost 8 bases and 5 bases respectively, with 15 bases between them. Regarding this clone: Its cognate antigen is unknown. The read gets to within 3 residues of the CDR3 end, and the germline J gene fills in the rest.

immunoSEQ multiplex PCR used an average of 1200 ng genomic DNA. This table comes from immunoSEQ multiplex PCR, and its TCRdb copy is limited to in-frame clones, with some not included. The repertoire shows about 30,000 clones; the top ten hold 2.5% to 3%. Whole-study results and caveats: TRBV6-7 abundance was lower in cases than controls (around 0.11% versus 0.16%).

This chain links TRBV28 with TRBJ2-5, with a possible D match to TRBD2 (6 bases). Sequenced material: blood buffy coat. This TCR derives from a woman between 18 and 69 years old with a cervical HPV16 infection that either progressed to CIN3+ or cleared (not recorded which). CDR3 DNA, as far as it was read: TGTGCCAGCTGTAAGGAGGGCCGCGAGACC. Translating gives CASCKEGRET. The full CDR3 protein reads CASCKEGRETQYF.